These 17 T cell receptor beta chains were all obtained from the same sample, sequenced in a study of CD8 T cells in ankylosing spondylitis. TCRdb re-analysed the 5' RACE reads in MiXCR, keeping a single row per CDR3 protein. The data show roughly 240,000 distinct CDR3 sequences, around 8% seen once. Sequencing was done on a sample of blood, either unsorted or a sorted T cell fraction (not recorded which). Source of these receptors: a female donor with ankylosing spondylitis or in good health (not recorded which).

This clonotype was observed many times. The V gene is TRBV12-3 or TRBV12-4, the J gene TRBJ1-5; a possible D gene is TRBD1 (6 bases). The CDR3 extends over 14 amino acids. V lost 7 bases, J lost 5 bases, and 15 bases lay in between. The DNA for the CDR3 is TGTGCCAGCACCGGGGGGACAAGGTATCAGCCCCAGCATTTT. This gives the protein CASTGGTRYQPQHF.

This clonotype has a count of ten or more. V gene TRBV7-3 combines with J gene TRBJ1-2; D gene uncertain. Germline V gene sequence: CDR1 SGHTA, CDR2 FQGTGA. This CDR3 region has 13 residues. V was shortened by 5 bases and J by 7 bases, with 14 bases between the two germline ends. This chain's CDR3 is CASSDGDGLGYTF. In DNA form, the CDR3 reads TGTGCCAGCAGCGACGGAGACGGGCTTGGCTACACCTTC.

This clonotype was detected ten times or more. The J gene is TRBJ2-4, the V gene TRBV12-2; the table's D gene call, TRBD1, was not cross checked with the DNA. TRBV12-2 is a pseudogene locus. This CDR3 has 18 residues. As DNA, the CDR3 is TGTGCAAGTCGCTTCCCTTTGAGGGGGGCACCAGCCAAAAACATTCAGTACTTC. It codes for CASRFPLRGAPAKNIQYF.

This clonotype was found many times. The chain is built from TRBV7-9 and TRBJ1-2, with D maybe TRBD1 (6 bases). The V end lost 5 bases, the J end lost 4 bases, and 14 bases lay between the germline ends. CDR1 is SEHNR, CDR2 FQNEAQ, per germline (reference sequence). This CDR3 is 14 amino acids long. This chain's CDR3 is CASSPRTALYGYTF. In DNA form, the CDR3 reads TGTGCCAGCAGCCCCCGGACAGCGCTCTATGGCTACACCTTC.

Many counts were recorded for this clonotype. This chain links TRBV10-3 with TRBJ1-1, with D possibly TRBD1 on 5 matching bases. The CDR3 length is 17 residues. Trimming pared 2 bases from V and 4 bases from J, leaving 20 bases between. Germline loops: CDR1 ENHRY, CDR2 SYGVKD. The CDR3 loop reads CAISEKRRGARGTEAFF. In DNA form, the CDR3 reads TGTGCCATCAGTGAGAAAAGGCGAGGGGCAAGGGGCACTGAAGCTTTCTTT.

A few counts support this clonotype. This chain joins TRBV11-2 and TRBJ2-2; possibly TRBD1 or TRBD2 for D (5 bases each). V was clipped by 5 bases and J by 2 bases, with 15 bases between them. CDR3 size: 16 residues. The V gene's germline CDR1 is SGHAT and CDR2 FQNNGV. Here the CDR3 reads CASSGRRDPNTGELFF. As DNA, the CDR3 is TGTGCCAGCAGCGGACGCCGGGACCCTAACACCGGGGAGCTGTTTTTT.

The gene calls are TRBV3-1 and TRBJ2-6, with D tentatively TRBD1 or TRBD2 (5 bases each). The CDR3 extends over 17 amino acids. Germline assignment: CDR1 LGHDT and CDR2 YNNKEL (reference sequence). V lost 2 bases to trimming and J lost 0 bases, with 11 bases between them. Written as DNA, the CDR3 is TGTGCCAGCAGCCAAAGGGGACGGATCTCTGGGGCCAACGTCCTGACTTTC. Translating it yields CASSQRGRISGANVLTF.

This clonotype was observed at least ten times. This chain links TRBV9 with TRBJ2-6; TRBD1 aligns across 10 bases. V shed 0 bases, J shed 4 bases, and the junction held 4 bases outside the gene matches. In germline, CDR1 is SGDLS, CDR2 YYNGEE. The CDR3 sequence is 17 residues long. The chain's CDR3 is CASSVAGQGKGANVLTF. CDR3 bases: TGTGCCAGCAGCGTAGCGGGACAGGGGAAGGGGGCCAACGTCCTGACTTTC.

This clonotype has more than one count but fewer than ten. The CDR3 coding sequence is TGTGCCAGCAGCCGCCGTCTCGCGGGAGATAATGAGCAGTTCTTC. It codes for CASSRRLAGDNEQFF. V is TRBV3-1 and J is TRBJ2-1, with 7 bases matching TRBD2. V dropped 4 bases and J dropped 7; count of bases not matched to a gene: 10. Germline V CDR1 and CDR2: LGHDT, YNNKEL (reference sequence). The CDR3 covers 15 residues.

In its sample, this clonotype was seen many times. The V call is TRBV5-1, the J call TRBJ2-1; 8 bases line up with TRBD2. Germline values: CDR1 SGHRS, CDR2 YFSETQ. The CDR3 totals 16 residues. Germline trimming cut 7 bases from V and 5 bases from J; bases unmatched to any gene: 14. CDR3 amino acids: CASSAPAGGSHNEQFF. For the CDR3, the DNA is TGCGCCAGCTCCGCCCCTGCGGGAGGTTCCCACAATGAGCAGTTCTTC.

This clonotype showed up many times. The gene calls are TRBV4-3 and TRBJ2-7, with D possibly TRBD1 on 6 matching bases. This CDR3 spans 15 amino acids. The germline V and J ends were trimmed by 1 base and 0 bases, with 10 bases remaining between them. Germline assignment: CDR1 LGHNA and CDR2 YSLEER. CDR3 in DNA: TGCGCCAGCAGCCAAGCCAGGGGAACCTCCTACGAGCAGTACTTC. Translated: CASSQARGTSYEQYF.

The chain carries TRBV30 and TRBJ2-5; 7 bases line up with TRBD2. Per germline, CDR1 GTSNPN and CDR2 SVGIG (reference sequence). The CDR3 sequence is 15 residues long. Unmatched junction bases numbered 11, after V lost 2 bases and J lost 5 bases. CDR3 coding DNA: TGTGCCTGGAGTCGATCCCCGGGAGGCGATGAGACCCAGTACTTC. As protein: CAWSRSPGGDETQYF.

This clonotype was observed at least ten times. This rearrangement joins TRBV5-1 to TRBJ2-7; 9 bases match TRBD1. The CDR3 consists of 16 residues. V shed 1 base and J 2 bases; nucleotides not matched to a gene: 7. Germline V CDR1 and CDR2: SGHRS, YFSETQ. The CDR3 region has the DNA TGCGCCAGCAGCTTGTCACCGGGACAGGGAACCTACGAGCAGTACTTC. It yields the protein CASSLSPGQGTYEQYF.

This chain joins TRBV20-1 and TRBJ1-6; D is unclear. V dropped 5 bases and J dropped 14 bases, with 16 bases sitting between them. Germline V lookup: CDR1 DFQATT, CDR2 SNEGSKA (reference sequence). This CDR3 has 12 residues. The chain's CDR3 is CSALAAAMSLHF. CDR3 nucleotides: TGCAGTGCTCTGGCGGCCGCTATGTCCCTCCACTTT.

A word on this clonotype: A much larger clone lies one base from this, so it may be a read error. The chain employs TRBV12-3 or TRBV12-4 and TRBJ2-5; 8 positions agree with TRBD1. CDR3 length: 15 residues. The chain's CDR3 is CTSSFPGQGQETQYF. Written as DNA, the CDR3 is TGTACCAGCAGTTTCCCCGGACAGGGTCAAGAGACCCAGTACTTC.

In this sample, this clonotype turned up many times. The V call is TRBV19, the J call TRBJ2-7; TRBD1 matches at 9 bases. The V segment lost 5 bases and the J segment 3 bases; nucleotides outside the gene matches: 5. The germline V gene encodes CDR1 LNHDA and CDR2 SQIVND (reference sequence). This CDR3 region has 14 residues. Here the CDR3 reads CASSAGTGRYEQYF. CDR3 DNA sequence: TGTGCCAGTAGTGCCGGGACAGGGCGCTACGAGCAGTACTTC.

This clonotype has a count of ten or more. The CDR3 DNA is TGTGCCAGCAGTTCCCAGGGACCCGACACCGGGGAGCTGTTTTTT. Encoded protein: CASSSQGPDTGELFF. The chain employs TRBV6-2 or TRBV6-3 and TRBJ2-2; tentatively, D is TRBD1 or TRBD2 (5 bases each). Per germline, CDR1 MNHEY and CDR2 SVGEGT. V lost 4 bases, J lost 3 bases, and 12 bases lay in between. The CDR3 is 15 residues long.